Given below is one TCR beta chain in context. The sample is drawn from a study of naive and memory T cell subsets. The CDR3 contains 12 residues. Per the germline V gene, CDR1 is MDHEN and CDR2 is SYDVKM. Trimming took off 7 bases at V and 2 bases at J, with 7 bases between the two ends. Two oligonucleotides, mixed equimolar, formed the beta constant-region primer covering TRBC1 and TRBC2. MiXCR, run by TCRdb on the UMI-ligation and nested PCR reads, gives a single entry per CDR3 protein. The data contain approximately 140,000 distinct CDR3 sequences, approximately 15% of them singletons. Sequences were obtained from naive CD4+ T cells from blood. V usage is TRBV28 and J usage is TRBJ2-3; unclear D gene. This clonotype originated in a human donor in good health. DNA of the CDR3: TGTGCCAGCACCCCTTCCACAGATACGCAGTATTTT. The encoded protein is CASTPSTDTQYF.